This T cell receptor beta chain was sequenced for a study of beta chain features in type 1 diabetes. Study-level findings and limits: Type 1 diabetes patients had fewer VDJ junction insertions and more deletions. Researchers report that Type 1 diabetes patients had moderately but significantly shorter TCRB CDR3s across all four CD4+ subsets. Across patients, naive, central memory and Treg TCRB repertoires exhibited apparently greater similarity than was observed across healthy donors.

The CDR3 is 14 residues long. Germline V CDR1 and CDR2: SGHDT, YYEEEE. Trimming removed 3 bases at V and 3 bases at J, with 7 bases between. The sequenced template was cDNA made from the entire isolated RNA. Regulatory, naive and central memory T cell samples averaged approximately 3.8 million reads. Produced via immunoSEQ multiplex PCR; TCRdb's table is partial and in-frame only. The table lists roughly 290,000 clones, about 15% of them singletons. With regard to this clone: The antigen is undetermined.

This clonotype was obtained from a man between 18 and 35 years old with type 1 diabetes. The chain employs TRBV5-6 and TRBJ2-6; D is ambiguous. The sample comprised naive CD4+ T cells from blood. CDR3 in amino acids: CASSSTYGANVLTF. The CDR3 nucleotides read TGTGCCAGCAGCTCCACCTATGGGGCCAACGTCCTGACTTTC. The full variable domain, in which reference TRBV5-6 and TRBJ2-6 provide the parts outside the CDR3, is DAGVTQSPTHLIKTRGQQVTLRCSPKSGHDTVSWYQQALGQGPQFIFQYYEEEERQRGNFPDRFSGHQFPNYSSELNVNALLLGDSALYLCASSSTYGANVLTFGAGSRLTVL.